This T cell receptor beta chain is drawn from a study of Tregs in tolerant kidney transplant recipients. As concerns this clone: A read error may produce the germline difference seen at one junction end.

Mixed chimerism was transient after nonmyeloablative marrow transplants from related graft donors. Using immunoSEQ multiplex PCR, the repertoire was profiled, and TCRdb retains in-frame clones only, with some absent. Here the sample table reports 9,900 or so clones. This receptor was taken from a human patient who received a combined kidney and bone marrow transplant. Some T cells may have originated in the graft donor. The input for sequencing was CD8+ T cells from blood (PBMCs), taken 24 months after the transplant.

CDR3 DNA, as far as it was read: TGCGCCAGCAGCCACAGGGGTACCGGGGAG. This translates into CASSHRGTGE. The whole CDR3 reads CASSHRGTGELFF. The chain links TRBV4-2 to TRBJ2-2, with 7 bases that match TRBD1. Read coverage stops 3 residues before the CDR3 terminus; the germline J gene supplies the remainder. Germline loops: CDR1 LGHNA, CDR2 YNFKEQ. The length of the CDR3 is 13 residues.